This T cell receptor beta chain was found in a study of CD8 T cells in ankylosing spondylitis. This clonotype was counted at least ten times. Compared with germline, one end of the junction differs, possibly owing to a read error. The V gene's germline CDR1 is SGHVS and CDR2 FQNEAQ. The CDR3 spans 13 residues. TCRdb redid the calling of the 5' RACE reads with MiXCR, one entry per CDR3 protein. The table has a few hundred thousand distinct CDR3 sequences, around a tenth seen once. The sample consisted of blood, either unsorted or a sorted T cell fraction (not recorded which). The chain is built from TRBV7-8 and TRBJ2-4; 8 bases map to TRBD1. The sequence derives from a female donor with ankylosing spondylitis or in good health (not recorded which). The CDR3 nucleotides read TGTGCCAGCAGCTCTCTGACAGGGGACCAGTGTCTCTTC. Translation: CASSSLTGDQCLF.